Listed below are T cell receptor beta chains from one sample, sequenced in a study of blood T cell repertoires in COVID-19. The repertoire was sequenced with immunoSEQ multiplex PCR; TCRdb's copy has only in-frame clones and lacks some. The sample has some 180,000 clones, roughly four fifths seen once. The sequenced sample was peripheral blood. Receptors originate from a human donor in a cohort sampled during active COVID-19. Each CDR3 is given with its conserved first and last residue. The order of the fields is V gene, CDR3 length, D gene, clone size, J gene, CDR3 protein, CDR3 DNA. A D gene is named only where the DNA matches it firmly. Clone size is shown for a subset of rows, as once, few, many or a class of expanded clone.

TRBV5-6,14,TRBD1,-,TRBJ1-1,CASSLGLDGQGAFF,TGTGCCAGCAGCTTGGGGTTAGATGGACAGGGAGCTTTCTTT
TRBV3-1/TRBV3-2,15,TRBD2,-,TRBJ2-1,CASSQDTSGYNEQFF,TGTGCCAGCAGCCAAGATACTAGCGGCTACAATGAGCAGTTCTTC
TRBV19,15,TRBD2,-,TRBJ2-7,CASRELAGETYEQYF,TGTGCCAGTAGAGAACTGGCGGGGGAAACCTACGAGCAGTACTTC
TRBV5-1,15,-,-,TRBJ2-1,CASSLEQGPYNEQFF,TGCGCCAGCAGCTTGGAACAGGGCCCCTACAATGAGCAGTTCTTC
TRBV11-2,14,-,few,TRBJ2-3,CASSGAPSTDTQYF,TGTGCCAGCAGCGGAGCACCTAGCACAGATACGCAGTATTTT
TRBV4-2,14,TRBD2,-,TRBJ2-5,CASSPAGGQETQYF,TGTGCCAGCAGCCCGGCGGGGGGGCAAGAGACCCAGTACTTC
TRBV7-8,14,TRBD1,once,TRBJ2-5,CASSLADREETQYF,TGTGCCAGCAGCTTAGCGGACAGGGAAGAGACCCAGTACTTC
TRBV5-4,15,-,-,TRBJ1-2,CASSLVGQEEGGYTF,TGTGCCAGCAGCTTGGTTGGCCAGGAAGAGGGTGGCTACACCTTC
TRBV18,15,-,-,TRBJ2-2,CASSPLTLGPGELFF,TGTGCCAGCTCACCACTAACCTTGGGGCCCGGGGAGCTGTTTTTT
TRBV27,16,TRBD1,once,TRBJ1-4,CASSKLRGQQGEKLFF,TGTGCCAGCAGCAAACTCAGGGGACAGCAAGGCGAAAAACTGTTTTTT
TRBV6-5,15,TRBD1,-,TRBJ2-7,CASSYSSGTVGEQYF,TGTGCCAGCAGTTACAGCTCCGGGACAGTCGGCGAGCAGTACTTC